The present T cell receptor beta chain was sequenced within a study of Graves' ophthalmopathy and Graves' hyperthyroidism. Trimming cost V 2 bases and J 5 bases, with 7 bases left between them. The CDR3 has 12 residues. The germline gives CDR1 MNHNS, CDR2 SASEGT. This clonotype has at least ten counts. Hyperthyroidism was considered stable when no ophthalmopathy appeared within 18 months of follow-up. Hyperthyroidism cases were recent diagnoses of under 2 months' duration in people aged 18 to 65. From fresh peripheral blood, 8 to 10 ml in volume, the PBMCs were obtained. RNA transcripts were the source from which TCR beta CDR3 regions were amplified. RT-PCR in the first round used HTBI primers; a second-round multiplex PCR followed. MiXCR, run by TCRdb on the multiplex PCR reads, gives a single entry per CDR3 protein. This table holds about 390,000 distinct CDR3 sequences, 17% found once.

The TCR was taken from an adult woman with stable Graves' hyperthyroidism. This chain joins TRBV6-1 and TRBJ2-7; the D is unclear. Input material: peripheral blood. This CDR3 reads CASSEISDEQYF. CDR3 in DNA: TGTGCCAGCAGTGAAATTTCGGACGAGCAGTACTTC.